This T cell receptor beta chain was sequenced during a study of T cells in Graves' hyperthyroidism and ophthalmopathy. Germline CDR1 reads SGDLS; CDR2 reads YYNGEE. Unmatched junction bases numbered 22, after V lost 4 bases and J lost 5 bases. The CDR3 extends over 20 amino acids. TCR beta CDR3 regions were amplified from RNA transcripts. The HTBI primer set drove a first-round RT-PCR of the TCR CDR3. TCRdb used MiXCR to reprocess the multiplex PCR reads, holding one entry per CDR3 protein. The repertoire holds approximately 430,000 distinct CDR3 sequences, with approximately 15% as singletons. The J gene is TRBJ2-2, the V gene TRBV9; TRBD2 matches at 8 bases. The clonotype was recovered from a woman between 18 and 29 years old with Graves' hyperthyroidism. The sequenced sample consisted of blood. CDR3 nucleotides: TGTGCCAGCAGCTCGAGCCAACCCTCACTAGCGGCGGACTGGACCGGGGAGCTGTTTTTT. Amino acids: CASSSSQPSLAADWTGELFF.